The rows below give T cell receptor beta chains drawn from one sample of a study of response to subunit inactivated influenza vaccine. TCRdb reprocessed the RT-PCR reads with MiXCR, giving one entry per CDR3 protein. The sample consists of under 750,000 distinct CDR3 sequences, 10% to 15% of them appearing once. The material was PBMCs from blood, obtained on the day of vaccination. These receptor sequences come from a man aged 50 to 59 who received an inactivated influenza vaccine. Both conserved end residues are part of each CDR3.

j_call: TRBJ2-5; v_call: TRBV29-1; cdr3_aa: CSVMGGVETQYF
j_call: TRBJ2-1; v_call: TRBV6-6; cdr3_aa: CAGGLADNEQFF
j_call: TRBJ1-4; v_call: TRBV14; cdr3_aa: CASSRTINEKLFF
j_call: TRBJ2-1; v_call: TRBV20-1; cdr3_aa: CSAPRAGPYNEQFF
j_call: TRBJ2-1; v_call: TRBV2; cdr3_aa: CASRPGHIEPEQFF
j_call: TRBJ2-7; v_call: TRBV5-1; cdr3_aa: CASSLVTGLGYEQYF
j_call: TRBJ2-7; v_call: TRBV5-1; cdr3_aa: CASGSGETLGEQYF
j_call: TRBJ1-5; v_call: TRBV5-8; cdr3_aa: CASSLPLGLGSQPQHF
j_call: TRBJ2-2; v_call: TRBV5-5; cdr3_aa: CASGFWGQGGELFF
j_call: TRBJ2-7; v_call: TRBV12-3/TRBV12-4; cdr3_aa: CASGPESGYEQYF
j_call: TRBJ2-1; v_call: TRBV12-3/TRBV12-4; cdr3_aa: CASSLAVIHNEQFF
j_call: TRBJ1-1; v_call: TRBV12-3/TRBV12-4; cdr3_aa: CASSLTETAVAEAFF
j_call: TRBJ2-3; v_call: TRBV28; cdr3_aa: CATRQGRSDTQYF
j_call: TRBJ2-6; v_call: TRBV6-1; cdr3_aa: CASSLAGVVSGANVLTF
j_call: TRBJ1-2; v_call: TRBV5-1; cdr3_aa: CASSFSGRGAYGYTF
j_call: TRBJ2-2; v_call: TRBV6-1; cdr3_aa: CASRTLAGVIGELFF
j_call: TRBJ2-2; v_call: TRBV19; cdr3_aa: CASSMISQTGELFF
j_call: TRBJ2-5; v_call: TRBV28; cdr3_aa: CASSFTLGLAGGQGETQYF
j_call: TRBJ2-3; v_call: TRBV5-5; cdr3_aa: CASSYPIPNKDTQYF
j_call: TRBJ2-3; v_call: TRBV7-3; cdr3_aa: CASSPSGGGLYTDTQYF